The 29 T cell receptor beta chains presented below share a single source sample, sequenced in a study of T cells in Graves' hyperthyroidism and ophthalmopathy. From RNA transcripts, TCR beta CDR3 regions were amplified. Researchers ran a first-round RT-PCR on the TCR CDR3 using the HTBI primer set. Each CDR3 protein is one row after TCRdb ran MiXCR on the multiplex PCR reads. The sample consists of hundreds of thousands of distinct CDR3 sequences, over 15% of them appearing once. The sample was blood. The source of these receptors is a woman under 30 with Graves' hyperthyroidism.

The gene calls are TRBV15 and TRBJ2-3; the D gene could be TRBD1 or TRBD2 (5 bases each). The V end was cut by 8 bases, the J end by 3 bases, with 15 bases between. Germline V CDR1 and CDR2: LNHNV, YYDKDF (reference sequence). CDR3 length equals 14 residues. The CDR3 reads CATEAGTGTDTQYF. The DNA of the CDR3 is TGTGCCACCGAAGCCGGGACGGGGACAGATACGCAGTATTTT. Looking up the rest from reference TRBV15 and TRBJ2-3 gives the full variable domain: DAMVIQNPRYQVTQFGKPVTLSCSQTLNHNVMYWYQQKSSQAPKLLFHYYDKDFNNEADTPDNFQSRRPNTSFCFLDIRSPGLGDTAMYLCATEAGTGTDTQYFGPGTRLTVL.

This clonotype was observed a handful of times. The chain couples TRBV3-1 to TRBJ1-3, with 9 nucleotides matching TRBD1. This CDR3 has 16 residues. Trimming cost V 1 base and J 4 bases; bases outside gene matches: 5. CDR1 LGHDT and CDR2 YNNKEL come from the germline V gene (reference sequence). In DNA form, the CDR3 reads TGTGCCAGCAGCCAAGGGACAGGGGCCGCCGGAAACACCATATATTTT. It translates to CASSQGTGAAGNTIYF.

The rearrangement joins TRBV28 to TRBJ1-6, with no clear D. Trimming cost V 2 bases and J 5 bases, with 7 bases left between them. The germline CDR1 and CDR2 sequences are MDHEN and SYDVKM. This CDR3 spans 14 amino acids. CDR3 loop: CASSLRSDNSPLHF. The CDR3 DNA is TGTGCCAGCAGTTTAAGGTCTGATAATTCACCCCTCCACTTT.

This clonotype was seen repeatedly, ten times or more. This chain connects TRBV5-6 to TRBJ2-3, with 8 positions matching TRBD1. This CDR3 is 16 amino acids long. V was pared by 4 bases and J by 3 bases, with 10 bases of the junction left unmatched. Germline V gene sequence: CDR1 SGHDT, CDR2 YYEEEE. The CDR3 sequence: CASSRGQGEMTDTQYF. DNA of the CDR3: TGTGCCAGCAGCAGAGGACAGGGTGAAATGACAGATACGCAGTATTTT.

This clonotype was counted only a few times. The chain carries TRBV25-1 and TRBJ1-2; 8 bases match TRBD1. CDR3 length equals 17 residues. The junction had 20 bases not matched to a gene; V was cut back by 10 bases and J by 4 bases. Germline V gene sequence: CDR1 MGHDK, CDR2 SYGVNS. The CDR3 nucleotides read TGTGCCACCAAAGCCAAGGACCAAACAGGGGGTATCTATGGCTACACCTTC. Amino acid sequence: CATKAKDQTGGIYGYTF.

This clonotype has a handful of counts. The rearrangement links TRBV7-2 to TRBJ2-1; the D gene is possibly TRBD1 (6 bases). Germline V gives CDR1 SGHTA, CDR2 FQGNSA. Trimming took 7 bases from V and 5 from J, leaving 18 bases between them. The CDR3 runs 15 residues. This chain's CDR3 is CASNPSYRADNEQFF. In DNA form, the CDR3 reads TGTGCCAGCAACCCGTCGTACAGGGCGGACAATGAGCAGTTCTTC.

This clonotype was detected only a few times. The chain joins TRBV7-2 to TRBJ2-2, with 9 bases aligning to TRBD1. Germline V gene sequence: CDR1 SGHTA, CDR2 FQGNSA. J gave up 4 bases and V 1 base, and 10 bases lay outside the gene matches. This CDR3 is built from 18 residues. This chain's CDR3 is CASSLVDVGQGRTGELFF. The CDR3 DNA sequence: TGTGCCAGCAGCTTAGTTGATGTGGGACAGGGTCGCACCGGGGAGCTGTTTTTT. Full variable domain (missing parts from reference TRBV7-2 and TRBJ2-2): GAGVSQSPSNKVTEKGKDVELRCDPISGHTALYWYRQSLGQGLEFLIYFQGNSAPDKSGLPSDRFSAERTGGSVSTLTIQRTQQEDSAVYLCASSLVDVGQGRTGELFFGEGSRLTVL.

This clonotype was found a few times. The V call is TRBV5-4, the J call TRBJ2-7; D is possibly TRBD1 (6 bases). V was cut by 4 bases and J by 5 bases, with 19 bases left in between. Germline V CDR1 and CDR2: SGHNT, YYREEE (reference sequence). The CDR3 has 15 amino acids. The CDR3 here is CASSRGDGGHNEQYF. CDR3 sequence (DNA): TGTGCCAGCAGCCGGGGAGATGGGGGACACAACGAGCAGTACTTC.

This clonotype has only a few counts. The rearrangement links TRBV5-5 to TRBJ2-5; 9 bases are shared with TRBD2. CDR1 and CDR2 from the germline V gene are SGHKS and YYEKEE (reference sequence). The CDR3 extends over 18 amino acids. J gave up 2 bases and V 4 bases, and 15 bases lay outside the gene matches. CDR3 bases: TGTGCCAGCAGCCACACTAGCGGGTCAAAGAGGGGACAAGAGACCCAGTACTTC. It encodes CASSHTSGSKRGQETQYF.

This clonotype was observed many times. The rearrangement links TRBV18 to TRBJ2-1; possibly TRBD2 for D (6 bases). This CDR3 has 14 amino acids. The germline V gene has CDR1 KGHSH and CDR2 LQKENI. V gave up 8 bases and J gave up 8 bases, with 19 bases separating them. Here the CDR3 reads CASALREITDEQFF. Here the CDR3 DNA reads TGTGCCAGCGCCTTGCGGGAAATTACTGATGAGCAGTTCTTC. The full variable domain, rest sourced from reference TRBV18 and TRBJ2-1, is NAGVMQNPRHLVRRRGQEARLRCSPMKGHSHVYWYRQLPEEGLKFMVYLQKENIIDESGMPKERFSAEFPKEGPSILRIQQVVRGDSAAYFCASALREITDEQFFGPGTRLTVL.

This sequence joins TRBV6-1 and TRBJ1-4; D not certain. In germline, CDR1 is MNHNS, CDR2 SASEGT. The length of the CDR3 is 15 residues. V was cut by 6 bases and J by 7 bases, with 18 bases left in between. The CDR3 bases are TGTGCCAGCAGCGCGGACGCTGGGGAGGTTGAAAAACTGTTTTTT. Translation gives CASSADAGEVEKLFF.

This clonotype was observed at least ten times. The gene calls are TRBV3-1 and TRBJ2-2; D call uncertain. The CDR3 consists of 16 residues. V was shortened by 0 bases and J by 1 base, with 9 bases between the two germline ends. Germline assignment: CDR1 LGHDT and CDR2 YNNKEL (reference sequence). CDR3 residues: CASSQEAALNTGELFF. DNA for the CDR3: TGTGCCAGCAGCCAAGAGGCGGCCTTGAACACCGGGGAGCTGTTTTTT. The full variable domain, in which reference TRBV3-1 and TRBJ2-2 provide the parts outside the CDR3, is DTAVSQTPKYLVTQMGNDKSIKCEQNLGHDTMYWYKQDSKKFLKIMFSYNNKELIINETVPNRFSPKSPDKAHLNLHINSLELGDSAVYFCASSQEAALNTGELFFGEGSRLTVL.

This clonotype was recorded at least ten times. The V and J genes are TRBV20-1 and TRBJ2-7; D may be TRBD1 (5 bases). Germline CDR1 DFQATT, CDR2 SNEGSKA (reference sequence). The CDR3 contains 14 residues. V lost 0 bases to trimming and J lost 3 bases, with 12 bases between them. The CDR3 spells CSAREETADYEQYF. For the CDR3, the DNA is TGCAGTGCTAGAGAGGAGACAGCCGACTACGAGCAGTACTTC.

This chain connects TRBV28 to TRBJ1-5; TRBD1 aligns across 11 bases. The CDR3 contains 16 residues. Trimming removed 3 bases from V and 6 bases from J; junction bases left unmatched: 7. CDR1 MDHEN and CDR2 SYDVKM come from the germline V gene. CDR3 sequence (DNA): TGTGCCAGCAGTTTCTTCGGGACAGGGGGGTTTCAGCCCCAGCATTTT. The encoded protein is CASSFFGTGGFQPQHF.

This clonotype has a count of ten or more. J is TRBJ2-1 and V is TRBV7-9, with TRBD1 matching over 7 bases. This CDR3 has 15 amino acids. Trimming removed 5 bases from V and 3 bases from J; junction bases left unmatched: 7. Per the germline V gene, CDR1 is SEHNR and CDR2 is FQNEAQ (reference sequence). The CDR3 reads CASSRTGSDYNEQFF. The DNA of the CDR3 is TGTGCCAGCAGCCGGACAGGTTCTGACTACAATGAGCAGTTCTTC.

This clonotype was found many times. The rearrangement links TRBV7-8 to TRBJ2-1; tentative D call: TRBD2 (5 bases). Germline-derived CDR1 and CDR2 are SGHVS and FQNEAQ. The CDR3 runs to 14 residues. The V end lost 5 bases, the J end lost 8 bases, and 16 bases lay between the germline ends. This CDR3 is CASSPFSLADEQFF. In DNA form, the CDR3 reads TGTGCCAGCAGCCCGTTTTCCCTAGCCGATGAGCAGTTCTTC.

CDR3 in amino acids: CASNHRGFGNTIYF. The CDR3 DNA sequence: TGTGCCAGTAACCACAGGGGGTTTGGAAACACCATATATTTT. The chain combines TRBV19 with TRBJ1-3; TRBD1 agrees at 8 bases. The CDR3 runs 14 residues. Germline CDR1 and CDR2: LNHDA and SQIVND (reference sequence). The junction had 5 bases not matched to a gene; V was cut back by 7 bases and J by 3 bases.

This clonotype has just a few counts. The chain uses TRBV6-1 and TRBJ1-2; D gene uncertain. Germline-derived CDR1 and CDR2 are MNHNS and SASEGT. Trimming cost V 3 bases and J 2 bases, with 13 bases left between them. The CDR3 is made up of 15 amino acids. The DNA of the CDR3 is TGTGCCAGCAGTGAGCCGGACGGTCGAAACTATGGCTACACCTTC. It translates to CASSEPDGRNYGYTF.

The chain recombines TRBV4-3 with TRBJ2-1; 9 bases map to TRBD2. The ends lost 0 bases at V and 3 bases at J; junction bases unmatched: 3. Germline CDR1 reads LGHNA; CDR2 reads YSLEER. The CDR3 loop spans 16 amino acids. In DNA, the CDR3 is TGCGCCAGCAGCCAAGATCTTAGCGGGGGCTACAATGAGCAGTTCTTC. Amino acids: CASSQDLSGGYNEQFF.

This clonotype was seen a few times. This chain uses TRBV7-3 with TRBJ1-2; D call uncertain. V lost 0 bases to trimming and J lost 9 bases, with 11 bases between them. From germline, CDR1 is SGHTA and CDR2 FQGTGA. The CDR3 consists of 13 residues. The DNA for the CDR3 is TGTGCCAGCAGCTTAACGGGAAGCCTGAGCTACACCTTC. Protein sequence: CASSLTGSLSYTF.

The rearrangement joins TRBV19 to TRBJ2-7, with 9 bases matching TRBD2. This CDR3 region has 17 residues. Germline V gives CDR1 LNHDA, CDR2 SQIVND (reference sequence). The trim removed 4 bases at V and 0 bases at J, leaving 10 bases unmatched. CDR3: CASSTSGTSKSSYEQYF. CDR3 DNA sequence: TGTGCCAGTAGTACTAGCGGGACCTCCAAGAGCTCCTACGAGCAGTACTTC.

The CDR3 coding sequence is TGTGCCAGCAGTGAAAGGGCAGGCGATCAAGAGACCCAGTACTTC. Translated, it gives CASSERAGDQETQYF. The chain has TRBV6-1 and TRBJ2-5, with no clear D. Trimming stripped 2 bases from V and 2 bases from J, with 12 bases between. The CDR3 spans 15 residues. Germline values: CDR1 MNHNS, CDR2 SASEGT.

The table lists this clonotype with many counts. The chain carries TRBV3-1 and TRBJ1-2; D gene unclear. The V and J ends lost 4 bases and 6 bases respectively, with 12 bases between them. CDR1 and CDR2 from the germline V gene are LGHDT and YNNKEL (reference sequence). The CDR3 consists of 13 residues. Here the CDR3 DNA reads TGTGCCAGCAGCCTCACGGGAGGGCATGGCTACACCTTC. Its translation is CASSLTGGHGYTF.

In its sample, this clonotype was seen a few times. The CDR3 region is CASSPAHLHEGTGPDTQYF. Here the CDR3 DNA reads TGTGCCAGCAGCCCGGCCCACCTCCACGAAGGGACAGGACCAGATACGCAGTATTTT. V usage is TRBV9 and J usage is TRBJ2-3; 8 bases align to TRBD1. V was pared by 4 bases and J by 4 bases, with 20 bases of the junction left unmatched. CDR3 length: 19 amino acids. From germline, CDR1 is SGDLS and CDR2 YYNGEE.

This clonotype showed up just a few times. V usage is TRBV2 and J usage is TRBJ2-2; 7 positions agree with TRBD1. Germline V CDR1 and CDR2: SNHLY, FYNNEI. Trimming removed 7 bases from V and 4 bases from J; junction bases left unmatched: 12. The CDR3 covers 16 residues. Here the CDR3 reads CASTPTEGAGTGELFF. The DNA of the CDR3 is TGTGCCAGCACTCCCACCGAGGGGGCTGGCACCGGGGAGCTGTTTTTT.

In its sample, this clonotype was seen many times. This chain joins TRBV7-9 and TRBJ2-7, with 13 bases lining up with TRBD2. Losses at the gene ends were 5 bases for V and 5 bases for J; bases not matched to a gene: 3. Germline loops: CDR1 SEHNR, CDR2 FQNEAQ (reference sequence). This CDR3 has 14 amino acids. CDR3 protein: CASSGGLAGHEQYF. CDR3 nucleotide sequence: TGTGCCAGCAGCGGGGGACTAGCGGGGCACGAGCAGTACTTC.

The chain is built from TRBV19 and TRBJ2-1, with D tentatively TRBD2 (6 bases). The CDR3 extends over 13 amino acids. Germline V lookup: CDR1 LNHDA, CDR2 SQIVND (reference sequence). Trimming took off 2 bases at V and 5 bases at J, with 7 bases between the two ends. Here the CDR3 reads CASSITSNNEQFF. DNA of the CDR3: TGTGCCAGTAGTATAACTAGCAACAATGAGCAGTTCTTC.

This clonotype came up many times. A read error may produce the germline difference seen at one junction end. V usage is TRBV28 and J usage is TRBJ1-4; D remains ambiguous. There are 14 residues in the CDR3. From germline, CDR1 is MDHEN and CDR2 SYDVKM. The CDR3 loop is CASSLTATSEKLFF. The CDR3 DNA sequence: TGTGCCAGCAGTTTAACCGCGACTAGTGAAAAACTGTTTTTT.

This clonotype was detected ten times or more. The chain carries TRBV7-2 and TRBJ2-7; no clear D gene. Trimming took 1 base from V and 4 from J, leaving 2 bases between them. Germline V gene data show CDR1 as SGHTA and CDR2 as FQGNSA. The CDR3 sequence is 11 residues long. CDR3 sequence: CASSLEYEQYF. The CDR3 nucleotides are TGTGCCAGCAGCTTAGAATACGAGCAGTACTTC.